This record covers a single T cell receptor (beta chain). The antigen remains undetermined. The germline V gene has CDR1 SGHVS and CDR2 FNYEAQ. V was clipped by 4 bases and J by 4 bases, with 3 bases between them. CDR3 length: 11 residues. The method was immunoSEQ multiplex PCR; TCRdb's version includes in-frame clones alone and lacks a portion of them. The sample lists around 6,600 clones, 77% occurring once. Normal lung was sampled as far from the tumour as possible, at least 3 cm. The data were taken from a study of immune cell composition in non-small cell lung cancer. As for the study in general: Most cases were lung adenocarcinoma or squamous cell carcinoma. Study-level points and caveats: Clones >0.5% enriched in tumour were rarer in adenocarcinoma (roughly 35%) than squamous (approximately 80%). Adenocarcinomas with higher top tumour-associated clone frequency had more reactive TILs.

The sample taken for sequencing was non-adjacent lung tissue. The source is a human donor with non-small cell lung cancer. The chain recombines TRBV7-6 with TRBJ2-3; the D is unclear. The CDR3 bases are TGTGCCAGCAGCTCTGCAGATACGCAGTATTTT. It is translated as CASSSADTQYF.